The rows below give T cell receptor beta chains drawn from one sample of a study of T-cell memory formation after mild COVID-19. In TCRdb, the 5' RACE reads were re-called with MiXCR into one record per CDR3 protein. Here the sample spans a few hundred thousand distinct CDR3 sequences, 20% to 25% being singletons. The sequencing sample was made of PBMCs or a T cell subset sorted from them (not recorded which). The origin of the receptors is a man between 18 and 35 years old who had mild COVID-19 (a few samples of this study predate the infection). Cell type and time point are not known. CDR3s include the opening cysteine and the closing phenylalanine or tryptophan. D genes are given only for firm matches. Some rows mark clone size as missing; the rest say once, few, many or name a class of expanded clone.

clone size	V gene	D gene	J gene	CDR3 DNA	CDR3 protein
-	TRBV4-2	-	TRBJ2-5	TGTGCCAGCAGCCAAGATCCGACTGGAGTACAAGAGACCCAGTACTTC	CASSQDPTGVQETQYF
few	TRBV6-1	-	TRBJ2-1	TGTGCCAGCAGTCCCCTCGGCTACGGGAATGAGCAGTTCTTC	CASSPLGYGNEQFF
-	TRBV5-1	-	TRBJ1-1	TGCGCCAGCAGATCAGGGGCAGAAAACACTGAAGCTTTCTTT	CASRSGAENTEAFF
-	TRBV7-6	-	TRBJ2-1	TGTGCCAGCAGCTTAGTGGGCGGACAGAGTTACAATGAGCAGTTCTTC	CASSLVGGQSYNEQFF
-	TRBV5-1	TRBD1	TRBJ2-5	TGCGCCAGCAGCTACCAGGGGGCAGAGGGAGAGACCCAGTACTTC	CASSYQGAEGETQYF
few	TRBV2	TRBD1	TRBJ2-1	TGTGCCAGCAGGGTAGGACAGGGGGTTTACAATGAGCAGTTCTTC	CASRVGQGVYNEQFF
few	TRBV18	TRBD1	TRBJ1-4	TGTGCCAGCTCACGGACCGGGACAGGGAATGAAAAACTGTTTTTT	CASSRTGTGNEKLFF
-	TRBV11-2	-	TRBJ2-3	TGTGCGGGACGGGAAGGGTTGGGGACAGATACGCAGTATTTT	CAGREGLGTDTQYF
-	TRBV28	TRBD1	TRBJ2-1	TGTGCCAGCAGTCCGCCCGACAGGGGGCCCCCCTACAATGAGCAGTTCTTC	CASSPPDRGPPYNEQFF
many	TRBV6-1	-	TRBJ2-4	TGTGCCAGCAGTGGCGCTGTCCGGGGCCTAGCCAAAAACATTCAGTACTTC	CASSGAVRGLAKNIQYF
-	TRBV20-1	TRBD2	TRBJ2-5	TGCAGTGCTAGAGACGAAGGCGGGGGGGCGCGGGAGACCCAGTACTTC	CSARDEGGGARETQYF
-	TRBV20-1	TRBD2	TRBJ2-7	TGCAGTGCTAGAGGCGGGGGGGCCGGTTACGAGCAGTACTTC	CSARGGGAGYEQYF
few	TRBV9	-	TRBJ2-7	TGTGCCAGCAGTCCCAATGGGCGTGAGCAGTACTTC	CASSPNGREQYF
-	TRBV6-1	-	TRBJ1-5	TGTGCCAGCAGTGAAGCATTGCCGACCCCATGGCAGCCCCAGCATTTT	CASSEALPTPWQPQHF
few	TRBV10-3	TRBD1	TRBJ1-6	TGTGCCATCAGTGATGAGGGGGCACTGAATTCACCCCTCCACTTT	CAISDEGALNSPLHF
-	TRBV29-1	TRBD1	TRBJ2-2	TGCAGCGGTTTACAGGGGTCCCCCGGGGAGCTGTTTTTT	CSGLQGSPGELFF
few	TRBV5-1	TRBD2	TRBJ2-1	TGCGCCAGCAGCTGGATAGCGGGGGGTTACAATGAGCAGTTCTTC	CASSWIAGGYNEQFF
-	TRBV5-4	-	TRBJ1-3	TGTGCCAGCAGCCCTCGGCCGCTCTCTGGAAACACCATATATTTT	CASSPRPLSGNTIYF
few	TRBV20-1	-	TRBJ2-5	TGCAGTGCTAGAGTTGGGACCGAGGTTGAGACCCAGTACTTC	CSARVGTEVETQYF
-	TRBV27	-	TRBJ2-1	TGTGCCAGCAGTTTAGTTCCTTCCTTCAATGAGCAGTTCTTC	CASSLVPSFNEQFF
-	TRBV6-2/TRBV6-3	-	TRBJ2-2	TGTGCCGCTCGGAAGGACACGGCCGGGGAGCTGTTTTTT	CAARKDTAGELFF
few	TRBV7-7	-	TRBJ2-3	TGTGCCAGCAGCTTAGGGCAGTGGACAGATACGCAGTATTTT	CASSLGQWTDTQYF
few	TRBV4-3	-	TRBJ2-3	TGCGCCAGCAGCCAAGATGCTGGGTGGGGTGATACGCAGTATTTT	CASSQDAGWGDTQYF
many	TRBV7-9	TRBD2	TRBJ2-5	TGTGCCAGCATGGCGGGCGAGCGGGGGGGCCGGGAGACCCAGTACTTC	CASMAGERGGRETQYF
many	TRBV5-1	-	TRBJ2-5	TGCGCCAGCAGCTTTGGGGTCCAAGAGACCCAGTACTTC	CASSFGVQETQYF
-	TRBV12-3/TRBV12-4	-	TRBJ1-5	TGTGCCAGCACAACAGCCGAGAATCAGCCCCAGCATTTT	CASTTAENQPQHF
many	TRBV11-2	-	TRBJ2-7	TGTGCCAGCAGCCTTGGGACGGATTACGAGCAGTACTTC	CASSLGTDYEQYF
-	TRBV6-5	-	TRBJ2-3	TGTGCCAGCAGTGCAGACGACGTGGGACGTGGCACAGATACGCAGTATTTT	CASSADDVGRGTDTQYF
-	TRBV19	-	TRBJ2-7	TGTGCCAGTACCCCGACGGGGTTCGCCGAGCAGTACTTC	CASTPTGFAEQYF
few	TRBV12-3/TRBV12-4	-	TRBJ2-5	TGTGCCAGCAGTCCACCGTCGATCCGGGAGACCCAGTACTTC	CASSPPSIRETQYF
-	TRBV12-3/TRBV12-4	-	TRBJ1-5	TGTGCCAGCAGTGCCCCCAAGGGGCTCTGCAATCAGCCCCAGCATTTT	CASSAPKGLCNQPQHF
-	TRBV7-6	TRBD1	TRBJ1-2	TGTGCCAGCAGCTCCACGGCACAGGGGGCTGGCTACACCTTC	CASSSTAQGAGYTF
-	TRBV12-3/TRBV12-4	-	TRBJ2-1	TGTGCCAGCAGTTTAGCTCCTCTGGGGGATGAGCAGTTCTTC	CASSLAPLGDEQFF
few	TRBV19	-	TRBJ1-2	TGTGCCAGTAGATTATATCAGGCGGGACTCTATGGCTACACCTTC	CASRLYQAGLYGYTF
few	TRBV6-5	-	TRBJ2-2	TGTGCCAGCAACGAACTCGCGAGCCCTAAGGACGGGGAGCTGTTTTTT	CASNELASPKDGELFF
-	TRBV6-2/TRBV6-3	-	TRBJ2-3	TGTGCCAGCAGTTACTCGACAGTCACTAGCACAGATACGCAGTATTTT	CASSYSTVTSTDTQYF
many	TRBV9	-	TRBJ1-5	TGTGCCAGCAGCGTAGATGCGGATCAGCCCCAGCATTTT	CASSVDADQPQHF
few	TRBV6-2/TRBV6-3	TRBD2	TRBJ2-3	TGTGCCAGCAGTTCTAGCGGGGGAGGGGCAGATACGCAGTATTTT	CASSSSGGGADTQYF
few	TRBV7-9	-	TRBJ2-2	TGTGCCAGCAGCTCGGGGGCCGGGGAGCTGTTTTTT	CASSSGAGELFF
-	TRBV5-1	-	TRBJ1-1	TGCGCCAGCAGCTTGGAAGGGGGTGAAGCTTTCTTT	CASSLEGGEAFF
few	TRBV12-3/TRBV12-4	TRBD1	TRBJ2-1	TGTGCCAGCAGTTGGCCACCGGGACAGGGTTACAATGAGCAGTTCTTC	CASSWPPGQGYNEQFF
few	TRBV7-2	-	TRBJ2-3	TGTGCCAGCAGCTTAGTGGGGGGCCGTGATACGCAGTATTTT	CASSLVGGRDTQYF
-	TRBV4-1	-	TRBJ2-3	TGCGCCAGCACCTCCCGGGAAGGGGGGCCCGCAGATACGCAGTATTTT	CASTSREGGPADTQYF
-	TRBV28	-	TRBJ2-3	TGTGCCAGCACCGTTGGACATACGCAGTATTTT	CASTVGHTQYF
few	TRBV9	-	TRBJ2-2	TGTGCCAGCAGCGTCCAGGGGGGGACCGGGGAGCTGTTTTTT	CASSVQGGTGELFF